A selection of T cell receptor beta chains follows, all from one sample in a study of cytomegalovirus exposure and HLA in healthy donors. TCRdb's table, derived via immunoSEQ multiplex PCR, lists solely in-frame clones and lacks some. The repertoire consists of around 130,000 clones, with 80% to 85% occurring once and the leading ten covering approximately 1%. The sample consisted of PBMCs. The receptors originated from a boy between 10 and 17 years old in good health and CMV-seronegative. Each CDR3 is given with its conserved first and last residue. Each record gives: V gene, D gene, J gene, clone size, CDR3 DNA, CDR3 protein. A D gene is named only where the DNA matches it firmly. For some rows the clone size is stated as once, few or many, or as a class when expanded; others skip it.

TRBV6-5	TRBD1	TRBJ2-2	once	TGTGCCAGCAGTTACAGAGGGCAACAGGGGACCGGGGAGCTGTTTTTT	CASSYRGQQGTGELFF
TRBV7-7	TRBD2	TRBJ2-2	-	TGTGCCAGCAGCTTCCCACCCGGGAGGGCCGCCGGGGAGCTGTTTTTT	CASSFPPGRAAGELFF
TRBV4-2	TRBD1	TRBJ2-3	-	TGTGCCAGCAGCCAAGCGACCGGGACAGACACAGATACGCAGTATTTT	CASSQATGTDTDTQYF
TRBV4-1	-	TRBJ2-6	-	TGCGCCAGCAGCCCTCTCCCCCTCCCCGTAATGGGGGCCAACGTCCTGACTTTC	CASSPLPLPVMGANVLTF
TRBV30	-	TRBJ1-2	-	TGTGCCTGGAGGCCCCAGGGGACCTATGGCTACACCTTC	CAWRPQGTYGYTF
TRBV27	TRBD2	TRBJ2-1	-	TGTGCCAGCAGTACGCTAGCGGACTCCTACAATGAGCAGTTCTTC	CASSTLADSYNEQFF
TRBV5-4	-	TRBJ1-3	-	TGTGCCAGCAGCTTGCCGGGTCAAAAAGGAAACACCATATATTTT	CASSLPGQKGNTIYF
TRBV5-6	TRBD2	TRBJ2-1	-	TGTGCCAGCAGCGGGTCTACTAGCGGGAGTACCTACAATGAGCAGTTCTTC	CASSGSTSGSTYNEQFF
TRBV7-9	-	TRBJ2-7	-	TGTGCCAGCAGCCCCGGGACACGGCTTTACGAGCAGTACTTC	CASSPGTRLYEQYF
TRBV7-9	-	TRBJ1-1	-	TGTGCCAGCAGCCCGCGAGGGCGCACTGAAGCTTTCTTT	CASSPRGRTEAFF
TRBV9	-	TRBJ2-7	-	TGTGCCAGCAGCCAGGACTCGGGGAAATACGAGCAGTACTTC	CASSQDSGKYEQYF
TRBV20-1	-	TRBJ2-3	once	TGCAGTGCTGGCTCGCCAGATACGCAGTATTTT	CSAGSPDTQYF
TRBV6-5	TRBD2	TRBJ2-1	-	TGTGCCAGCAGCCGCGGGACTAGCGGGAATGAGCAGTTCTTC	CASSRGTSGNEQFF
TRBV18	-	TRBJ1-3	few	TGTGCCAGCTCAACCGAGAAGCGCGGAAACACCATATATTTT	CASSTEKRGNTIYF
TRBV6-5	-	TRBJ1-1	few	TGTGCCAGCAGAGGACCGGGACACAACACTGAAGCTTTCTTT	CASRGPGHNTEAFF
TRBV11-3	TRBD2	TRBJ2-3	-	TGTGCCAGCAGCTTAGGCGGGAGTGAGTTCGATACGCAGTATTTT	CASSLGGSEFDTQYF
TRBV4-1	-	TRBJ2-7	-	TGCGCCAGCAGGGGCGAGAATTTCCCCTACGAGCAGTACTTC	CASRGENFPYEQYF
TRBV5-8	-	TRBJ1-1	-	TGTGCCAGCAGCTTAACAGAGAAGGCTGAAGCTTTCTTT	CASSLTEKAEAFF
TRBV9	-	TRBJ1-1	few	TGTGCCAGCAGCCCCGGACACGTCAACACTGAAGCTTTCTTT	CASSPGHVNTEAFF
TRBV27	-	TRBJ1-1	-	TGTGCCAGCAGTTTCCTCGGATCTAGGGGCACTGAAGCTTTCTTT	CASSFLGSRGTEAFF
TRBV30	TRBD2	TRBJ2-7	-	TGTGCCTGGAGTGTACTGGGGTCTGGCGGGAGAGTCGACGAGCAGTACTTC	CAWSVLGSGGRVDEQYF
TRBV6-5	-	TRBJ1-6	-	TGTGCCAGCAGTAATTTCGAGTCGTATAATTCACCCCTCCACTTT	CASSNFESYNSPLHF
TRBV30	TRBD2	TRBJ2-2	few	TGTGCCTTACATAGCGGGAGTTGGGAGCTGTTTTTT	CALHSGSWELFF
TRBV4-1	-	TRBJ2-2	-	TGCGCCAGCAGCCTCGGACAGAACACCGGGGAGCTGTTTTTT	CASSLGQNTGELFF